This passage covers 32 T cell receptor beta chains from one sample sequenced in a study of CD8+ T cells in alopecia areata. Following extraction, RNA underwent reverse transcription to cDNA, which served as the sequencing template. The data were produced by immunoSEQ multiplex PCR, yet TCRdb's version contains in-frame clones alone and is incomplete. In the table there are approximately 100,000 clones, roughly three fifths of which are singletons. Treatment noted: oral pan-JAK inhibitor, 5-10 mg twice daily. The specimen was CD8+ T cells sorted from blood, collected at roughly week 55, from a patient treated with tofacitinib. Receptor source: a human donor with alopecia areata.

The chain joins TRBV9 to TRBJ2-7; 7 bases are shared with TRBD1. The CDR3 runs to 14 residues. The V segment lost 2 bases and the J segment 2 bases; nucleotides outside the gene matches: 4. The germline gives CDR1 SGDLS, CDR2 YYNGEE. The CDR3 spells CASSVGDRTYEQYF. CDR3 bases: TGTGCCAGCAGCGTGGGGGACAGAACCTACGAGCAGTACTTC. The complete variable domain, with remaining parts taken from reference TRBV9 and TRBJ2-7, reads DSGVTQTPKHLITATGQRVTLRCSPRSGDLSVYWYQQSLDQGLQFLIQYYNGEERAKGNILERFSAQQFPDLHSELNLSSLELGDSALYFCASSVGDRTYEQYFGPGTRLTVT.

This rearrangement joins TRBV5-6 to TRBJ1-2; 7 bases line up with TRBD1. V lost 2 bases, J lost 14 bases, and 6 bases stayed unmatched. The CDR3 has 11 amino acids. Per the germline V gene, CDR1 is SGHDT and CDR2 is YYEEEE. CDR3 loop: CASSLSGQLTF. CDR3 bases: TGTGCCAGCAGCTTATCGGGACAGCTTACCTTC.

This clone was seen once. The rearrangement links TRBV6-6 to TRBJ1-1; no clear D. Trimming pared 0 bases from V and 1 base from J, leaving 6 bases between. The CDR3 sequence is 14 residues long. Germline CDR1 and CDR2: MNHNY and SVGAGI (reference sequence). The CDR3 sequence is CASSYSGRNTEAFF. The DNA for the CDR3 is TGTGCCAGCAGTTACTCGGGGAGGAACACTGAAGCTTTCTTT.

This CDR3 is CASSVAGTGELFF. The CDR3 DNA reads TGTGCCAGCAGCGTAGCGGGTACCGGGGAGCTGTTTTTT. The V gene is TRBV9, the J gene TRBJ2-2, with D hard to call. The CDR3 length is 13 residues. The V gene lost 0 bases and the J gene lost 5 bases, with 5 bases spanning the gap. The V gene's germline CDR1 is SGDLS and CDR2 YYNGEE.

As for this clone: This same CDR3 is encoded by further DNA sequences in the sample. The chain combines TRBV2 with TRBJ1-1, with a weak D call TRBD1 (6 bases). The CDR3 sequence is 11 residues long. CDR1 SNHLY and CDR2 FYNNEI come from the germline V gene. The V and J ends lost 4 bases and 8 bases respectively, with 8 bases between them. CDR3 bases: TGTGCCAGCAGTGCCGGGACAGAAGCTTTCTTT. It is translated as CASSAGTEAFF. Variable domain in full (rest from reference TRBV2 and TRBJ1-1): EPEVTQTPSHQVTQMGQEVILRCVPISNHLYFYWYRQILGQKVEFLVSFYNNEISEKSEIFDDQFSVERPDGSNFTLKIRSTKLEDSAMYFCASSAGTEAFFGQGTRLTVV.

The gene calls are TRBV9 and TRBJ2-5; a possible D gene is TRBD2 (5 bases). The germline V and J ends were trimmed by 0 bases and 5 bases, with 8 bases remaining between them. This CDR3 is built from 13 residues. Germline lookup yields CDR1 SGDLS and CDR2 YYNGEE. The DNA of the CDR3 is TGTGCCAGCAGCGTAGGGAGGTGGGAGACCCAGTACTTC. It codes for CASSVGRWETQYF. The entire variable domain, with the rest obtained from reference TRBV9 and TRBJ2-5, is as follows: DSGVTQTPKHLITATGQRVTLRCSPRSGDLSVYWYQQSLDQGLQFLIQYYNGEERAKGNILERFSAQQFPDLHSELNLSSLELGDSALYFCASSVGRWETQYFGPGTRLLVL.

The chain is built from TRBV5-1 and TRBJ1-6; 9 nucleotides match TRBD1. The CDR3 is 16 residues long. The ends lost 0 bases at V and 6 bases at J; junction bases unmatched: 4. Per the germline V gene, CDR1 is SGHRS and CDR2 is YFSETQ. CDR3 region: CASSLVGQGSNSPLHF. As DNA, the CDR3 is TGCGCCAGCAGCTTGGTGGGACAGGGATCTAATTCACCCCTCCACTTT.

The chain uses TRBV9 and TRBJ2-7; the match to TRBD1 covers 7 bases. From germline, CDR1 is SGDLS and CDR2 YYNGEE. V shed 3 bases and J 6 bases; nucleotides not matched to a gene: 12. The CDR3 runs 15 residues. CDR3 bases: TGTGCCAGCAGCGACGGGGACAGTCCAGCTAGCGAGCAGTACTTC. It encodes CASSDGDSPASEQYF.

This clone was counted a few times. The chain uses TRBV15 and TRBJ1-5, with 7 bases matching TRBD1. The germline gives CDR1 LNHNV, CDR2 YYDKDF (reference sequence). After removal of 3 bases from V and 6 bases from J, the junction contained 8 bases not matched to a gene. This CDR3 comprises 15 residues. In DNA form, the CDR3 reads TGTGCCACCAGCAGGTACAGGGGAGTGGGTCAGCCCCAGCATTTT. This codes for CATSRYRGVGQPQHF.

V is TRBV30 and J is TRBJ2-1; 8 positions agree with TRBD2. The trim removed 5 bases at V and 3 bases at J, leaving 6 bases unmatched. The CDR3 is made up of 14 amino acids. Germline V gene lookup returns CDR1 GTSNPN and CDR2 SVGIG (reference sequence). In DNA, the CDR3 is TGTGCCTGGTTTCGGGGGGGTTTCTACAATGAGCAGTTCTTC. The encoded protein is CAWFRGGFYNEQFF.

This chain connects TRBV10-2 to TRBJ2-7; D possibly corresponds to TRBD1 (6 bases). V was shortened by 6 bases and J by 1 base, with 7 bases between the two germline ends. The CDR3 has 12 residues. Germline loops: CDR1 WSHSY, CDR2 SAAADI. The chain's CDR3 is CASSTGSYEQYF. CDR3 in DNA: TGCGCCAGCAGCACAGGGTCCTACGAGCAGTACTTC.

This clone is medium-sized in the sample. The chain links TRBV7-9 to TRBJ1-6; 9 nucleotides match TRBD1. The CDR3 length is 14 residues. Germline CDR1 is SEHNR and CDR2 is FQNEAQ (reference sequence). The V segment lost 5 bases and the J segment 8 bases; nucleotides outside the gene matches: 4. The CDR3 loop reads CASSTGQGYSPLHF. CDR3 nucleotide sequence: TGTGCCAGCAGCACGGGACAGGGTTATTCACCCCTCCACTTT.

The V and J genes are TRBV7-9 and TRBJ2-3; D gene ambiguous. Germline V lookup: CDR1 SEHNR, CDR2 FQNEAQ (reference sequence). Between the trimmed V and J ends, which lost 5 bases and 0 bases, there was a span of 9 bases. CDR3 length: 14 residues. For the CDR3, the DNA is TGTGCCAGCAGCGCAAGACTGAGCACAGATACGCAGTATTTT. This sequence encodes CASSARLSTDTQYF.

This clone was seen more than once but under ten times. This chain's CDR3 is CASSLAGRGSPLHF. CDR3 coding DNA: TGTGCCAGCAGCTTAGCGGGCAGGGGTTCACCCCTCCACTTT. The chain uses TRBV7-6 and TRBJ1-6; D perhaps matches TRBD1 (6 bases). This CDR3 is built from 14 residues. The ends were cut back, 0 bases at V and 9 bases at J, with 9 bases in the middle. Looked up from germline, CDR1 is SGHVS and CDR2 is FNYEAQ.

This clone showed up just a few times. The chain recombines TRBV18 with TRBJ1-5; D not certain. This CDR3 region has 16 residues. Trimming shortened V by 1 base and J by 2 bases, and 12 bases separated the two germline ends. CDR1 and CDR2 (germline): KGHSH, LQKENI. The CDR3 region has the DNA TGTGCCAGCTCACCACGGCGCGGGTCACGCAATCAGCCCCAGCATTTT. This gives the protein CASSPRRGSRNQPQHF.

This chain links TRBV5-6 with TRBJ2-1; no definite D call. CDR1 SGHDT and CDR2 YYEEEE come from the germline V gene. The CDR3 has 15 amino acids. Trimming cost V 4 bases and J 0 bases, with 11 bases left between them. CDR3 sequence: CASSKGRLSYNEQFF. CDR3 nucleotide sequence: TGTGCCAGCAGCAAAGGTCGACTCTCCTACAATGAGCAGTTCTTC. The full variable domain, with the rest looked up from reference TRBV5-6 and TRBJ2-1, is DAGVTQSPTHLIKTRGQQVTLRCSPKSGHDTVSWYQQALGQGPQFIFQYYEEEERQRGNFPDRFSGHQFPNYSSELNVNALLLGDSALYLCASSKGRLSYNEQFFGPGTRLTVL.

This clone was recorded only once. The chain joins TRBV29-1 to TRBJ1-2; no clear D. The CDR3 runs to 10 residues. V dropped 7 bases and J dropped 8 bases, with 11 bases sitting between them. Germline V gene lookup returns CDR1 SQVTM and CDR2 ANQGSEA. The CDR3: CSDSSGGYTF. DNA for the CDR3: TGCAGCGACAGTTCGGGAGGCTACACCTTC.

CDR3 amino acids: CAWSSPPKNIQYF. The CDR3 DNA follows: TGTGCCTGGAGCTCTCCCCCCAAAAACATTCAGTACTTC. The chain couples TRBV30 to TRBJ2-4; D remains ambiguous. Trimming left V 3 bases short and J 2 bases short, with 8 bases between. This CDR3 is built from 13 residues. CDR1 is GTSNPN and CDR2 is SVGIG in the germline V gene (reference sequence).

The chain combines TRBV29-1 with TRBJ1-2, with 8 positions matching TRBD1. Per the germline V gene, CDR1 is SQVTM and CDR2 is ANQGSEA. CDR3 length: 15 amino acids. Losses at the gene ends were 5 bases for V and 6 bases for J; bases not matched to a gene: 14. The CDR3 here is CSVQGQAYFIDGYTF. DNA of the CDR3: TGCAGCGTTCAGGGACAGGCATACTTCATTGATGGCTACACCTTC.

This clone was found a few times. CDR3 protein: CASSPSRTGGEKLFF. The CDR3 DNA sequence: TGTGCCAGCAGCCCCTCTAGGACAGGCGGGGAAAAACTGTTTTTT. The V gene is TRBV7-9, the J gene TRBJ1-4; 7 bases map to TRBD1. The length of the CDR3 is 15 residues. Trimming cost V 5 bases and J 8 bases; bases outside gene matches: 11. Germline V gene data show CDR1 as SEHNR and CDR2 as FQNEAQ (reference sequence).

The chain employs TRBV5-1 and TRBJ2-7, with 9 nucleotides matching TRBD2. The V gene end was trimmed by 7 bases and the J gene end by 6 bases; junction bases not matched to a gene: 11. This CDR3 has 14 residues. Germline CDR1 and CDR2: SGHRS and YFSETQ. This chain's CDR3 is CASSGEASGVEQYF. The CDR3 coding sequence is TGCGCCAGCTCGGGGGAGGCTAGCGGGGTCGAGCAGTACTTC. Looking up the rest from reference TRBV5-1 and TRBJ2-7 gives the full variable domain: KAGVTQTPRYLIKTRGQQVTLSCSPISGHRSVSWYQQTPGQGLQFLFEYFSETQRNKGNFPGRFSGRQFSNSRSEMNVSTLELGDSALYLCASSGEASGVEQYFGPGTRLTVT.

This clone was seen only a few times. The V call is TRBV23-1, the J call TRBJ1-1; D gene unclear. TRBV23-1 has ORF status, its function being uncertain. The CDR3 is 12 amino acids. V was clipped by 5 bases and J by 1 base, with 5 bases between them. The CDR3 DNA is TGCGCCAGCAGTTCCCGGAACACTGAAGCTTTCTTT. It encodes CASSSRNTEAFF.

The rearrangement joins TRBV6-5 to TRBJ2-2; D unresolved. V was shortened by 4 bases and J by 4 bases, with 7 bases between the two germline ends. The CDR3 totals 13 residues. CDR1 and CDR2 from the germline V gene are MNHEY and SVGAGI. The CDR3 coding sequence is TGTGCCAGCAGTTTCGGTTTCACCGGGGAGCTGTTTTTT. The encoded protein is CASSFGFTGELFF.

V and J are TRBV27 and TRBJ2-7; D unclear. The length of the CDR3 is 14 residues. Per germline, CDR1 MNHEY and CDR2 SMNVEV (reference sequence). The germline V and J ends were trimmed by 2 bases and 0 bases, with 8 bases remaining between them. The CDR3 spells CASSLTQSSYEQYF. The DNA for the CDR3 is TGTGCCAGCAGTTTAACACAGAGCTCCTACGAGCAGTACTTC.

The V call is TRBV27, the J call TRBJ2-1; 8 bases match TRBD2. Germline CDR1 MNHEY, CDR2 SMNVEV (reference sequence). The CDR3 covers 15 residues. Trimming removed 3 bases from V and 6 bases from J; junction bases left unmatched: 7. The CDR3 nucleotides read TGTGCCAGCAGTTTTTTAGCGGGGCGCTCCAATGAGCAGTTCTTC. Translation gives CASSFLAGRSNEQFF.

This chain uses TRBV4-1 with TRBJ2-2, with TRBD2 matching over 11 bases. Looked up from germline, CDR1 is MGHRA and CDR2 is YSYEKL. J gave up 4 bases and V 4 bases, and 8 bases lay outside the gene matches. The CDR3 has 17 amino acids. The CDR3 sequence: CASSPRGTSGFTGELFF. The CDR3 DNA reads as TGCGCCAGCAGCCCCCGCGGGACTAGCGGTTTCACCGGGGAGCTGTTTTTT.

The rearrangement links TRBV5-1 to TRBJ2-3; D not resolved. The ends were cut back, 4 bases at V and 4 bases at J, with 10 bases in the middle. The length of the CDR3 is 13 residues. The V gene's germline CDR1 is SGHRS and CDR2 YFSETQ. CDR3 loop: CASSVYSSDTQYF. The CDR3 nucleotides read TGCGCCAGCAGCGTGTATAGCTCAGATACGCAGTATTTT.

This clone was picked up one time. The rearrangement uses TRBV7-9 and TRBJ1-1; D not resolved. The CDR3 runs 15 residues. The V and J ends lost 7 bases and 4 bases respectively, with 19 bases between them. The germline V gene has CDR1 SEHNR and CDR2 FQNEAQ (reference sequence). The CDR3 sequence is CASTSPSSSSTEAFF. CDR3 DNA: TGTGCCAGCACCTCGCCCAGCAGTTCCAGCACTGAAGCTTTCTTT.

The chain is built from TRBV30 and TRBJ2-1; a possible D gene is TRBD2 (5 bases). The germline CDR1 and CDR2 sequences are GTSNPN and SVGIG (reference sequence). The CDR3 has 14 amino acids. Trimming left V 5 bases short and J 0 bases short, with 11 bases between. Written as DNA, the CDR3 is TGTGCCTGGTCTCGGGGAAGCTCCTACAATGAGCAGTTCTTC. Protein: CAWSRGSSYNEQFF.

By its share, this clone is medium-sized. The CDR3 DNA reads TGTGCCAGCAGCACAGGAGGGGCGAGCACAGATACGCAGTATTTT. Translation gives CASSTGGASTDTQYF. The V gene is TRBV7-8, the J gene TRBJ2-3, with a possible D match to TRBD2 (6 bases). CDR1 and CDR2 from the germline V gene are SGHVS and FQNEAQ. The CDR3 has 15 amino acids. The germline V and J ends were trimmed by 5 bases and 0 bases, with 12 bases remaining between them.

This clone has ten or more counts. The chain uses TRBV5-1 and TRBJ2-1, with 12 positions matching TRBD1. CDR1 SGHRS and CDR2 YFSETQ come from the germline V gene. The length of the CDR3 is 14 residues. Trimming removed 8 bases from V and 15 bases from J; junction bases left unmatched: 15. The CDR3 DNA follows: TGCGCCAGGATCCCGGGACAGGGGGCGTTAATGCCGTTCTTC. Amino acids: CARIPGQGALMPFF. Using reference TRBV5-1 and TRBJ2-1 for the parts outside the CDR3, the full variable domain is KAGVTQTPRYLIKTRGQQVTLSCSPISGHRSVSWYQQTPGQGLQFLFEYFSETQRNKGNFPGRFSGRQFSNSRSEMNVSTLELGDSALYLCARIPGQGALMPFFGPGTRLTVL.

V gene TRBV19 combines with J gene TRBJ2-4; 8 bases agree with TRBD1. The J segment lost 3 bases and the V segment lost 5 bases, leaving 18 bases of the junction unmatched. Germline CDR1 reads LNHDA; CDR2 reads SQIVND (reference sequence). There are 19 residues in the CDR3. The CDR3 loop reads CASSPQTRGPNTDKNIQYF. CDR3 in DNA: TGTGCCAGTAGTCCCCAGACCAGGGGGCCAAACACCGACAAAAACATTCAGTACTTC.